In its sample, the clone carrying this TCR beta chain was seen once. The sample contains more than one DNA sequence encoding this CDR3. The sample is drawn from a study of blood T cell repertoires in COVID-19. The CDR3 spans 13 residues. CDR1 is LGHDT, CDR2 YNNKEL, per germline (reference sequence). Between the trimmed V and J ends, which lost 3 bases and 4 bases, there was a span of 9 bases. Repertoires were generated with immunoSEQ multiplex PCR, while TCRdb's copy carries only in-frame clones and drops some. The data contain about 170,000 clones, around 81% of them seen just once; the ten biggest clones take up around 8.4%.

The TCR originated in a woman aged 80 or over with COVID-19, enrolled during active disease. The chain recombines TRBV3-1 (or the pseudogene TRBV3-2) with TRBJ1-1; D is uncertain. The sequenced material came from peripheral blood. CDR3: CASSQRGGTEAFF. CDR3 sequence (DNA): TGTGCCAGCAGCCAGCGGGGTGGCACTGAAGCTTTCTTT.